The subject of this entry is one T cell receptor beta chain. Its antigen is unidentified. Time point: blood from clinic visit 5 months post-surgery; TSC patient then seizure free. This sample was included in a study of brain T cells in children with intractable seizures. Here immunoSEQ multiplex PCR was the method, and the copy in TCRdb shows in-frame clones only, minus some. Of under 400,000 clones detected, 93% appear once; the ten largest clones hold roughly 5.7%. The study, taken as a whole, reports: Pre-surgery blood may have been undersampled, hiding some clones.

This specimen was peripheral blood, taken roughly 5 months after surgery. This TCR came from a boy younger than two with tuberous sclerosis and intractable seizures.

Here the CDR3 reads CASRTGNTGELFF. The CDR3 bases are TGTGCCAGCAGGACAGGGAACACCGGGGAGCTGTTTTTT. The V gene is TRBV6-5, the J gene TRBJ2-2; perhaps TRBD1 as D (6 bases). CDR1 and CDR2 (germline): MNHEY, SVGAGI. V was pared by 6 bases and J by 1 base, with 6 bases between. This CDR3 spans 13 amino acids.